This record concerns one T cell receptor beta chain sequence. A J-beta primer mix and a sample-barcoded 5' primer were used in a second PCR of roughly 7 to 12 cycles. Each CDR3 protein gets one entry after TCRdb re-called the 5' RACE reads with MiXCR. The data hold 700,000 to 950,000 distinct CDR3 sequences, with roughly 60% observed a single time. Germline lookup yields CDR1 SQVTM and CDR2 ANQGSEA. The CDR3 has 15 residues. These data are taken from a study of blood T cells in healthy people across ages. V is TRBV29-1 and J is TRBJ2-7; TRBD2 aligns across 11 bases. With the DNA end fitting TRBJ2-5 better, the J assignment may be wrong. The source material was blood. The source is a man aged 30 to 45 in good health. The CDR3 DNA sequence: TGCAGCGTTCAAAAGGGACTAGCGGACCGGGAGACCCAGTACTTC. Translated: CSVQKGLADRETQYF.